The 14 T cell receptor beta chains presented below share a single source sample, sequenced in a study of a mutant IDH1 vaccine in newly diagnosed glioma. Some clones are missing from TCRdb's copy, which holds only in-frame ones; the method was immunoSEQ multiplex PCR. The table includes tens of thousands of clones, approximately 80% detected once. As to time point: baseline, week 1 (first vaccination visit). This sample's treatment: pre-vaccination baseline after standard-of-care therapy. The sequences come from PBMCs, collected from a glioma patient treated with radiotherapy, temozolomide or both. The receptors come from a middle-aged man with glioma. Some clones in this sample may be carry-over from other donors' samples.

The V call is TRBV6-1, the J call TRBJ1-1; 7 nucleotides align to TRBD1. The V gene end was trimmed by 1 base and the J gene end by 5 bases; junction bases not matched to a gene: 10. CDR1 and CDR2 from the germline V gene are MNHNS and SASEGT. The CDR3 has 16 amino acids. The CDR3 DNA reads TGTGCCAGCAGTGAAGGGGACAGACCTCAACGGACTGAAGCTTTCTTT. This encodes CASSEGDRPQRTEAFF.

The V and J genes are TRBV5-6 and TRBJ1-6; D uncertain. V shed 3 bases and J shed 0 bases, with 13 bases lying between them. CDR3 length: 17 amino acids. CDR1 is SGHDT, CDR2 YYEEEE, per germline. CDR3 loop: CASSSVGLSSYNSPLHF. The DNA for the CDR3 is TGTGCCAGCAGCTCCGTTGGGCTGAGCTCCTATAATTCACCCCTCCACTTT.

On this clone: Other DNA sequences in this sample translate to the same CDR3. The CDR3 is CASSSPGNTIYF. The CDR3 DNA reads TGTGCCAGCAGTTCTCCGGGGAACACCATATATTTT. The V call is TRBV6-5, the J call TRBJ1-3; no firm D call. V lost 4 bases, J lost 7 bases, and 8 bases lay in between. CDR1 and CDR2 from the germline V gene are MNHEY and SVGAGI. The CDR3 is made up of 12 amino acids.

CDR3 sequence (DNA): TGTGCCAGCAGCGTAGGTCCCCCCGAAAAACTGTTTTTT. Protein: CASSVGPPEKLFF. The genes are TRBV9 and TRBJ1-4; D remains ambiguous. The CDR3 has 13 residues. The V gene's germline CDR1 is SGDLS and CDR2 YYNGEE. V gave up 0 bases and J gave up 8 bases, with 8 bases separating them.

The chain joins TRBV6-1 to TRBJ2-7; 7 nucleotides align to TRBD1. The CDR3 is 14 residues long. The V and J ends lost 6 bases and 2 bases, in that order; junction bases with no gene match: 7. Looked up from germline, CDR1 is MNHNS and CDR2 is SASEGT. The CDR3 is CASRDPGQTYEQYF. CDR3 sequence (DNA): TGTGCCAGCAGAGACCCGGGACAGACCTACGAGCAGTACTTC.

The chain couples TRBV5-6 to TRBJ1-5, with unresolved D. V gave up 0 bases and J gave up 7 bases, with 20 bases separating them. CDR3 length equals 17 residues. Germline V gives CDR1 SGHDT, CDR2 YYEEEE. The CDR3: CASSLVAPVGAGQPQHF. The CDR3 region has the DNA TGTGCCAGCAGCTTGGTGGCCCCGGTAGGAGCGGGCCAGCCCCAGCATTTT.

This clone was detected a few times. This sequence joins TRBV13 and TRBJ2-7; D possibly corresponds to TRBD2 (5 bases). Germline CDR1 PRHDT, CDR2 FYEKMQ (reference sequence). The CDR3 is 14 amino acids. Trimming took off 1 base at V and 7 bases at J, with 14 bases between the two ends. CDR3 loop: CASSLDRRGREQYF. DNA of the CDR3: TGTGCCAGCAGCTTAGACCGTCGGGGTCGGGAGCAGTACTTC.

V usage is TRBV5-4 and J usage is TRBJ1-2; weak D call: TRBD1 (5 bases). This CDR3 has 14 amino acids. CDR1 SGHNT and CDR2 YYREEE come from the germline V gene (reference sequence). Trimming took off 2 bases at V and 7 bases at J, with 15 bases between the two ends. The CDR3 sequence: CASSFTGGDFGYTF. CDR3 nucleotides: TGTGCCAGCAGCTTCACAGGAGGGGACTTTGGCTACACCTTC.

J is TRBJ1-5 and V is TRBV27, with 11 positions matching TRBD1. Looked up from germline, CDR1 is MNHEY and CDR2 is SMNVEV (reference sequence). The length of the CDR3 is 15 residues. V lost 5 bases, J lost 7 bases, and 7 bases stayed unmatched. CDR3 sequence: CASSHGQGAHQPQHF. The CDR3 coding sequence is TGTGCCAGCAGTCATGGACAGGGGGCGCACCAGCCCCAGCATTTT.

This chain joins TRBV30 and TRBJ2-7; 9 nucleotides agree with TRBD1. Unmatched junction bases numbered 10, after V lost 0 bases and J lost 1 base. The CDR3 contains 17 residues. Germline values: CDR1 GTSNPN, CDR2 SVGIG (reference sequence). CDR3 protein: CAWSVSWDRALSYEQYF. CDR3 DNA: TGTGCCTGGAGTGTATCATGGGACAGGGCCCTTTCCTACGAGCAGTACTTC.

The chain couples TRBV7-2 to TRBJ1-4, with D maybe TRBD1 (5 bases). Germline V gives CDR1 SGHTA, CDR2 FQGNSA. CDR3 length equals 15 residues. V lost 7 bases and J 8 bases, leaving 20 bases between the germline ends. The chain's CDR3 is CASIHWGTGGEKLFF. The CDR3 DNA sequence: TGTGCCAGCATCCACTGGGGGACGGGAGGGGAAAAACTGTTTTTT.

The chain combines TRBV10-3 with TRBJ2-2; either TRBD1 or TRBD2 may fit D (6 bases each). The CDR3 totals 14 residues. Deletions cut 11 bases from V and 2 bases from J, with 15 bases between. Per germline, CDR1 ENHRY and CDR2 SYGVKD. The CDR3 is CALSGGSNTGELFF. The CDR3 bases are TGTGCCCTCTCCGGGGGCAGTAACACCGGGGAGCTGTTTTTT.

Written as DNA, the CDR3 is TGTGCCAGCCGCTTCGCTGGCAACACTGAAGCTTTCTTT. Translated: CASRFAGNTEAFF. The chain couples TRBV19 to TRBJ1-1; D gene unclear. The CDR3 extends over 13 amino acids. Trimming took off 9 bases at V and 2 bases at J, with 13 bases between the two ends. CDR1 and CDR2 from the germline V gene are LNHDA and SQIVND (reference sequence).

The rearrangement uses TRBV29-1 and TRBJ2-7, with D possibly being TRBD2 (6 bases). The germline CDR1 and CDR2 sequences are SQVTM and ANQGSEA. Trimming took off 6 bases at V and 2 bases at J, with 14 bases between the two ends. This CDR3 spans 13 amino acids. The CDR3 loop reads CSVHGTATYEQYF. The CDR3 DNA reads TGCAGCGTCCACGGGACTGCCACCTACGAGCAGTACTTC.